This is a list of T cell receptor beta chains from one sample in a study of control samples from healthy donors and cancer patients. Method: immunoSEQ multiplex PCR; TCRdb's copy keeps in-frame clones and lacks some. The table lists approximately 150,000 clones, around 96% of them singletons. Input material: blood. These receptors came from a woman in her twenties or thirties in good health. Each CDR3 is given with its conserved first and last residue. Fields, in order: clone size, D gene, J gene, V gene, CDR3 protein, CDR3 DNA. The D gene is left open where the match is weak. Not all rows give a size; the values are once, few, many and, for expanded clones, a class.

NA NA TRBJ2-5 TRBV11-3 CASSLGRNQETQYF TGTGCCAGCAGCTTGGGACGAAACCAAGAGACCCAGTACTTC
once TRBD1 TRBJ2-1 TRBV5-1 CASSIAPGTGSYNEQFF TGCGCCAGCAGTATAGCCCCAGGGACAGGCTCCTACAATGAGCAGTTCTTC
NA NA TRBJ2-6 TRBV19 CASSQTGANVLTF TGTGCCAGTAGTCAAACCGGGGCCAACGTCCTGACTTTC
NA NA TRBJ2-1 TRBV5-8 CATLTDSYNEQFF TGTGCCACCCTTACCGATTCCTACAATGAGCAGTTCTTC
NA NA TRBJ1-6 TRBV5-1 CASSLGQNNSPLHF TGCGCCAGCAGCTTAGGACAGAATAATTCACCCCTCCACTTT
NA TRBD1 TRBJ2-7 TRBV18 CASSPRGAGTGPYEQYF TGTGCCAGCTCACCGAGGGGGGCCGGGACAGGGCCCTACGAGCAGTACTTC
NA NA TRBJ2-7 TRBV27 CASSFGYEQYF TGTGCCAGCAGTTTCGGGTACGAGCAGTACTTC
NA TRBD2 TRBJ2-1 TRBV19 CATTPPTSAYSYNEQFF TGTGCCACCACACCCCCTACTAGCGCCTACTCCTACAATGAGCAGTTCTTC
NA TRBD1 TRBJ1-6 TRBV27 CASSLVGQEAILTLHF TGTGCCAGCAGTTTAGTCGGACAGGAAGCCATCCTAACCCTCCACTTT
once NA TRBJ2-7 TRBV27 CASSIQGSYEQYF TGTGCCAGCAGTATACAGGGTTCCTACGAGCAGTACTTC
NA TRBD2 TRBJ2-1 TRBV3-1/TRBV3-2 CASSPRGSGTHNEQFF TGTGCCAGCAGCCCCCGCGGGAGCGGGACCCACAATGAGCAGTTCTTC
NA NA TRBJ1-1 TRBV6-5 CASRRDGNTEAFF TGTGCCAGCAGGAGGGACGGGAACACTGAAGCTTTCTTT
NA NA TRBJ2-1 TRBV27 CASSLAGPSYNEQFF TGTGCCAGCAGTTTAGCGGGTCCATCCTACAATGAGCAGTTCTTC
NA NA TRBJ1-1 TRBV29-1 CSVEEGQTLQAFF TGCAGCGTTGAAGAAGGACAGACCCTCCAAGCTTTCTTT
NA TRBD2 TRBJ2-7 TRBV6-5 CASSPLSGSSYEQYF TGTGCCAGCAGTCCACTTAGCGGGAGTTCTTACGAGCAGTACTTC
NA NA TRBJ2-7 TRBV6-5 CASNRGQGEQYF TGTGCCAGCAACCGGGGGCAGGGAGAGCAGTACTTC